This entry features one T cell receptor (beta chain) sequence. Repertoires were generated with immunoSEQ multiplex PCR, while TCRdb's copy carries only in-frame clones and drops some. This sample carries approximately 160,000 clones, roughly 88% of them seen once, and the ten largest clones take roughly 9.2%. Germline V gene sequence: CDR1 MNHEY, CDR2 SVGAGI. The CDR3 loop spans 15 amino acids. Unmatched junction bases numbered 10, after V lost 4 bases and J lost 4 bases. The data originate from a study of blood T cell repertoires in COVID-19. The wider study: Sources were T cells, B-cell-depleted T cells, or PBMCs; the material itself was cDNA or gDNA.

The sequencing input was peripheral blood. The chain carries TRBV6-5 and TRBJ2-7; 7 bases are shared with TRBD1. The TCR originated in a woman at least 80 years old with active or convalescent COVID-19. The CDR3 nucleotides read TGTGCCAGCAGTTTCAGCCGGGACAGACCTTACGAGCAGTACTTC. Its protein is CASSFSRDRPYEQYF.